Shown below are 29 T cell receptor beta chains from a single sample sequenced in a study of blood T cell repertoires in COVID-19. Measured with immunoSEQ multiplex PCR; TCRdb has only the in-frame clones, and not every one. The repertoire holds 130,000 to 150,000 clones, with around 80% as singletons. Sequencing used peripheral blood. The receptors derive from a man in his sixties with active or convalescent COVID-19.

A few counts support this clone. The chain employs TRBV19 and TRBJ2-1; D is unclear. CDR3 length: 15 amino acids. From germline, CDR1 is LNHDA and CDR2 SQIVND (reference sequence). Trimming removed 5 bases at V and 0 bases at J, with 11 bases between. CDR3 sequence (DNA): TGTGCCAGTAGTTCCCCCCCCAGCTCCTACAATGAGCAGTTCTTC. The encoded protein is CASSSPPSSYNEQFF. The full variable domain, its missing parts supplied by reference TRBV19 and TRBJ2-1, is DGGITQSPKYLFRKEGQNVTLSCEQNLNHDAMYWYRQDPGQGLRLIYYSQIVNDFQKGDIAEGYSVSREKKESFPLTVTSAQKNPTAFYLCASSSPPSSYNEQFFGPGTRLTVL.

This sequence joins TRBV28 and TRBJ1-1, with D unresolved. Trimming pared 4 bases from V and 1 base from J, leaving 13 bases between. Germline V gives CDR1 MDHEN, CDR2 SYDVKM. The CDR3 is 15 amino acids. CDR3 DNA: TGTGCCAGCAGTTCCCCCCGACATTCGAACACTGAAGCTTTCTTT. Amino acids: CASSSPRHSNTEAFF.

The chain carries TRBV7-2 and TRBJ1-2; maybe TRBD1 (6 bases). CDR3 length: 15 amino acids. V dropped 1 base and J dropped 8 bases, with 17 bases sitting between them. Germline V CDR1 and CDR2: SGHTA, FQGNSA. CDR3 DNA sequence: TGTGCCAGCAGCTTAGTGGGGGCGGCCTTTGAGGGCTACACCTTC. Translation: CASSLVGAAFEGYTF.

The CDR3 reads CASSRQGGASTIYF. DNA of the CDR3: TGTGCCAGCAGTCGTCAGGGAGGTGCCTCTACCATATATTTT. V is TRBV2 and J is TRBJ1-3; a possible D gene is TRBD1 (5 bases). The ends were cut back, 5 bases at V and 10 bases at J, with 18 bases in the middle. Per germline, CDR1 SNHLY and CDR2 FYNNEI. The CDR3 has 14 residues. The full variable domain, in which reference TRBV2 and TRBJ1-3 provide the parts outside the CDR3, is EPEVTQTPSHQVTQMGQEVILRCVPISNHLYFYWYRQILGQKVEFLVSFYNNEISEKSEIFDDQFSVERPDGSNFTLKIRSTKLEDSAMYFCASSRQGGASTIYFGEGSWLTVV.

V usage is TRBV19 and J usage is TRBJ2-1; TRBD1 agrees at 7 bases. CDR3 length: 14 residues. Germline lookup yields CDR1 LNHDA and CDR2 SQIVND (reference sequence). J was trimmed by 9 bases and V by 10 bases; bases with no gene match: 15. In DNA form, the CDR3 reads TGTGCCACACGGACAGGCGTCGTGGGTAGTGAGCAGTTCTTC. It yields the protein CATRTGVVGSEQFF.

The chain joins TRBV3-1 (or the pseudogene TRBV3-2) to TRBJ2-1; D is ambiguous. This CDR3 is 12 amino acids long. CDR1 LGHDT and CDR2 YNNKEL come from the germline V gene (reference sequence). Trimming shortened V by 1 base and J by 8 bases, and 6 bases separated the two germline ends. In nucleotides, the CDR3 is TGTGCCAGCAGCCAAGGGCAGGATGAGCAGTTCTTC. This translates into CASSQGQDEQFF.

CDR3 sequence reads: CASSPRTGVLKNIQYF. CDR3 DNA: TGTGCCAGCAGTCCCCGGACAGGGGTACTCAAAAACATTCAGTACTTC. V and J are TRBV28 and TRBJ2-4, with TRBD1 identical over 9 bases. V shed 5 bases and J 3 bases; nucleotides not matched to a gene: 8. The CDR3 covers 16 residues. Germline lookup yields CDR1 MDHEN and CDR2 SYDVKM.

V usage is TRBV12-3 or TRBV12-4 and J usage is TRBJ2-7; perhaps TRBD1 as D (5 bases). The CDR3 consists of 13 residues. The V gene lost 7 bases and the J gene lost 6 bases, with 16 bases spanning the gap. For the CDR3, the DNA is TGTGCCAGCACCGCAGGGCCGGGCCTCGAGCAGTACTTC. Translated, it gives CASTAGPGLEQYF.

The J gene is TRBJ2-3, the V gene TRBV12-3 or TRBV12-4, with D hard to call. Trimming took off 2 bases at V and 3 bases at J, with 3 bases between the two ends. The CDR3 contains 12 residues. The CDR3 here is CASSLQTDTQYF. The DNA of the CDR3 is TGTGCCAGCAGTTTACAGACAGATACGCAGTATTTT.

This chain connects TRBV28 to TRBJ2-4; 7 nucleotides match TRBD1. CDR1 MDHEN and CDR2 SYDVKM come from the germline V gene. This CDR3 is built from 17 residues. V gave up 0 bases and J gave up 8 bases; unmatched junction bases: 13. CDR3 loop: CASSLWSGPDRAHIQYF. CDR3 in DNA: TGTGCCAGCAGTTTATGGTCTGGCCCAGACAGGGCGCACATTCAGTACTTC.

The J gene is TRBJ2-1, the V gene TRBV7-3; maybe TRBD2 (6 bases). The V and J ends lost 6 bases and 10 bases respectively, with 16 bases between them. CDR1 is SGHTA and CDR2 is FQGTGA in the germline V gene. The CDR3 has 13 residues. The CDR3 sequence: CASSDPQRGEQFF. The CDR3 nucleotides read TGTGCCAGCAGTGACCCCCAACGGGGGGAGCAGTTCTTC. The full variable domain, with the rest looked up from reference TRBV7-3 and TRBJ2-1, is GAGVSQTPSNKVTEKGKYVELRCDPISGHTALYWYRQSLGQGPEFLIYFQGTGAADDSGLPNDRFFAVRPEGSVSTLKIQRTERGDSAVYLCASSDPQRGEQFFGPGTRLTVL.

J is TRBJ2-3 and V is TRBV27; D is possibly TRBD2 (6 bases). V lost 4 bases to trimming and J lost 1 base, with 9 bases between them. The CDR3 is 14 amino acids. Germline V gene data show CDR1 as MNHEY and CDR2 as SMNVEV (reference sequence). The CDR3 region is CASSSPSGTDTQYF. The CDR3 DNA sequence: TGTGCCAGCAGTTCCCCTAGCGGCACAGATACGCAGTATTTT.

This clone appeared many times. The V and J genes are TRBV14 and TRBJ2-1; a possible D gene is TRBD1 (5 bases). The CDR3 has 17 amino acids. Germline CDR1 is SGHDN and CDR2 is FVKESK. Trimming pared 1 base from V and 2 bases from J, leaving 15 bases between. The CDR3 nucleotides are TGTGCCAGCAGCCAAGGATCTTCAGGGATCCCCTACAATGAGCAGTTCTTC. It translates to CASSQGSSGIPYNEQFF.

The chain combines TRBV9 with TRBJ1-3; no definite D call. CDR3 length equals 13 residues. Germline loops: CDR1 SGDLS, CDR2 YYNGEE. The V end was cut by 3 bases, the J end by 0 bases, with 4 bases between. This chain's CDR3 is CASSAGSGNTIYF. In DNA form, the CDR3 reads TGTGCCAGCAGCGCGGGCTCTGGAAACACCATATATTTT. The whole variable domain, filled in from reference TRBV9 and TRBJ1-3, reads DSGVTQTPKHLITATGQRVTLRCSPRSGDLSVYWYQQSLDQGLQFLIQYYNGEERAKGNILERFSAQQFPDLHSELNLSSLELGDSALYFCASSAGSGNTIYFGEGSWLTVV.

Only a few counts were recorded for this clone. The chain links TRBV29-1 to TRBJ2-6; 7 bases align to TRBD1. CDR3 length equals 15 residues. The V gene's germline CDR1 is SQVTM and CDR2 ANQGSEA. With V trimmed by 1 base and J by 0 bases, 0 bases remained unmatched. The CDR3 region has the DNA TGCAGCGTTGAAGGACAGGGCTCTGGGGCCAACGTCCTGACTTTC. It yields the protein CSVEGQGSGANVLTF.

This chain joins TRBV7-3 and TRBJ2-7, with a weak D call TRBD1 (6 bases). Deletions cut 5 bases from V and 7 bases from J, with 15 bases between. The CDR3 is made up of 13 amino acids. Germline values: CDR1 SGHTA, CDR2 FQGTGA. The CDR3 sequence is CASSGPGQREQYF. CDR3 bases: TGTGCCAGCAGCGGACCGGGACAAAGAGAGCAGTACTTC.

V and J are TRBV9 and TRBJ2-3; TRBD2 matches at 12 bases. The CDR3 runs to 15 residues. Germline-derived CDR1 and CDR2 are SGDLS and YYNGEE. With V trimmed by 6 bases and J by 6 bases, 8 bases remained unmatched. CDR3 nucleotide sequence: TGTGCCAGCAACCTAGCGGGAGGGCCTAGCGATACGCAGTATTTT. This translates into CASNLAGGPSDTQYF.

The chain joins TRBV10-3 to TRBJ2-7, with TRBD2 as a possible D gene (5 bases). Germline lookup yields CDR1 ENHRY and CDR2 SYGVKD. Trimming removed 4 bases from V and 0 bases from J, with 10 bases in between. This CDR3 contains 14 residues. In DNA, the CDR3 is TGTGCCATCAGTGTACGGGGATTCTCCTACGAGCAGTACTTC. This translates into CAISVRGFSYEQYF.

The rearrangement uses TRBV9 and TRBJ1-1, with 7 bases fitting TRBD1. Looked up from germline, CDR1 is SGDLS and CDR2 is YYNGEE. The CDR3 consists of 12 residues. The J segment lost 9 bases and the V segment lost 3 bases, leaving 5 bases of the junction unmatched. The CDR3 DNA reads as TGTGCCAGCAGCGCTCCGGGACAGAAAGCTTTCTTT. Protein product: CASSAPGQKAFF. The variable domain in full, with the rest retrieved from reference TRBV9 and TRBJ1-1, is DSGVTQTPKHLITATGQRVTLRCSPRSGDLSVYWYQQSLDQGLQFLIQYYNGEERAKGNILERFSAQQFPDLHSELNLSSLELGDSALYFCASSAPGQKAFFGQGTRLTVV.

The gene calls are TRBV20-1 and TRBJ2-4; no clear D gene. Germline V gene sequence: CDR1 DFQATT, CDR2 SNEGSKA (reference sequence). The CDR3 is 11 amino acids. The V gene lost 4 bases and the J gene lost 9 bases, with 10 bases spanning the gap. The CDR3 DNA is TGCAGTGCTAACCGTGCAGGCATTCAGTACTTC. Protein product: CSANRAGIQYF.

The chain uses TRBV19 and TRBJ2-5; 10 bases fit TRBD1. Trimming removed 6 bases from V and 4 bases from J; junction bases left unmatched: 8. CDR1 is LNHDA and CDR2 is SQIVND in the germline V gene (reference sequence). The CDR3 is 15 amino acids. CDR3 residues: CASSRTGGPRETQYF. CDR3 coding DNA: TGTGCCAGTAGCCGGACAGGGGGACCTCGAGAGACCCAGTACTTC. Drawing the rest from reference TRBV19 and TRBJ2-5, the complete variable domain is DGGITQSPKYLFRKEGQNVTLSCEQNLNHDAMYWYRQDPGQGLRLIYYSQIVNDFQKGDIAEGYSVSREKKESFPLTVTSAQKNPTAFYLCASSRTGGPRETQYFGPGTRLLVL.

This sequence joins TRBV9 and TRBJ2-4; maybe TRBD1 (5 bases). This CDR3 region has 17 residues. Deletions cut 3 bases from V and 0 bases from J, with 16 bases between. CDR1 and CDR2 (germline): SGDLS, YYNGEE. CDR3 loop: CASSALGASSAKNIQYF. CDR3 coding DNA: TGTGCCAGCAGCGCCCTAGGGGCGTCCTCAGCCAAAAACATTCAGTACTTC.

The gene calls are TRBV5-1 and TRBJ2-1; TRBD2 might be the D (7 bases). Trimming removed 0 bases from V and 2 bases from J, with 21 bases in between. Germline CDR1 SGHRS, CDR2 YFSETQ. The length of the CDR3 is 19 residues. CDR3 sequence (DNA): TGCGCCAGCAGCTTGGAGCCGGAGATTCGGGGGGCTACCTACAATGAGCAGTTCTTC. Translated: CASSLEPEIRGATYNEQFF.

About this clone: The same CDR3 also results from other DNA sequences found in this sample. The chain employs TRBV29-1 and TRBJ2-3, with 7 nucleotides matching TRBD2. Trimming at V came to 5 bases and at J to 3 bases, leaving 5 bases not matched to a gene. The CDR3 totals 13 residues. CDR1 is SQVTM, CDR2 ANQGSEA, per germline. In DNA form, the CDR3 reads TGCAGCGTTAGGGCTAGCGGAACAGATACGCAGTATTTT. Protein product: CSVRASGTDTQYF.

The chain's CDR3 is CASSPWGQGAREQYF. As DNA, the CDR3 is TGTGCCAGCAGCCCTTGGGGACAGGGGGCCCGGGAGCAGTACTTC. This chain joins TRBV6-2 or TRBV6-3 and TRBJ2-7; 12 nucleotides match TRBD1. With V trimmed by 6 bases and J by 7 bases, 10 bases remained unmatched. Germline CDR1 and CDR2: MNHEY and SVGEGT. The CDR3 runs 15 residues.

This clone turned up a few times. V and J are TRBV28 and TRBJ1-6; D is perhaps TRBD1 (6 bases). Between the trimmed V and J ends, which lost 4 bases and 12 bases, there was a span of 22 bases. The CDR3 runs 16 residues. Germline V gene sequence: CDR1 MDHEN, CDR2 SYDVKM. The CDR3 DNA sequence: TGTGCCAGCAGTTCACTGGACAGTTCGGCTCGCGTACCCCTCCACTTT. Translating it yields CASSSLDSSARVPLHF.

This chain links TRBV19 with TRBJ1-2; TRBD1 matches at 11 bases. The CDR3 runs to 13 residues. CDR1 and CDR2 (germline): LNHDA, SQIVND (reference sequence). Trimming at V came to 10 bases and at J to 2 bases, leaving 3 bases not matched to a gene. CDR3 in DNA: TGTGCCACCGGGGACAGGGGGAACTATGGCTACACCTTC. It translates to CATGDRGNYGYTF.

V is TRBV6-5 and J is TRBJ1-1; perhaps TRBD1 as D (5 bases). Germline CDR1 MNHEY, CDR2 SVGAGI. The CDR3 extends over 16 amino acids. Trimming took off 1 base at V and 1 base at J, with 13 bases between the two ends. CDR3 DNA sequence: TGTGCCAGCAGTTACTTCCGGGGGGGGAAGAACACTGAAGCTTTCTTT. As protein: CASSYFRGGKNTEAFF.

This sequence joins TRBV7-2 and TRBJ2-6, with D uncertain. Germline assignment: CDR1 SGHTA and CDR2 FQGNSA. CDR3 size: 16 residues. Trimming cost V 5 bases and J 2 bases, with 13 bases left between them. The CDR3 DNA follows: TGTGCCAGCAGCCCGCGCAGGTTGGCTGGGGCCAACGTCCTGACTTTC. As protein: CASSPRRLAGANVLTF.